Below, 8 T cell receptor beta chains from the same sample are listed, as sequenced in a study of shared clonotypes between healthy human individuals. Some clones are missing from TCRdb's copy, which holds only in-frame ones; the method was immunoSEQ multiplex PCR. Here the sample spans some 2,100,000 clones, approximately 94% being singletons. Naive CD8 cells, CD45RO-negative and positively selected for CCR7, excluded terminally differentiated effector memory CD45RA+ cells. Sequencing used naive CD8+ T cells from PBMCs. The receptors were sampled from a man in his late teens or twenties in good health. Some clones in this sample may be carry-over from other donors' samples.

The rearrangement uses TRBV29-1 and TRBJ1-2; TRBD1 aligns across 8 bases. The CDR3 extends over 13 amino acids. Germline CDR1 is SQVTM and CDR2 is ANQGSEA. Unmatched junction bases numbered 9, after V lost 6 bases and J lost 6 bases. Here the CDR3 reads CSVPEDRADGYTF. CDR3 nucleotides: TGCAGCGTGCCCGAGGACAGGGCGGATGGCTACACCTTC.

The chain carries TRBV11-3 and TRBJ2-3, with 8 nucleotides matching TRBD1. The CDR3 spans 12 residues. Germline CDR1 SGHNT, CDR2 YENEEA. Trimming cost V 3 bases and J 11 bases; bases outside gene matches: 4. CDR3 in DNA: TGTGCCAGCAGCTTCCGGGACAGGAGGCAGTATTTT. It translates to CASSFRDRRQYF.

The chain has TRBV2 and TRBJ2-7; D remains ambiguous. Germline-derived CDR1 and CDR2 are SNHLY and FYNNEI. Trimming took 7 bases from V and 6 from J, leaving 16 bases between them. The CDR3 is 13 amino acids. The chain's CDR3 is CASTVLGVSEQYF. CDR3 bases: TGTGCCAGCACCGTCCTTGGAGTTAGCGAGCAGTACTTC.

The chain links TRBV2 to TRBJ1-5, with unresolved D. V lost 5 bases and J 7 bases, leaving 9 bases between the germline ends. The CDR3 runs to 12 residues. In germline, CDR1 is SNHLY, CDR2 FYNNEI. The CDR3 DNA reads TGTGCCAGCAGTCCGGGCGTCCAGCCCCAGCATTTT. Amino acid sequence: CASSPGVQPQHF.

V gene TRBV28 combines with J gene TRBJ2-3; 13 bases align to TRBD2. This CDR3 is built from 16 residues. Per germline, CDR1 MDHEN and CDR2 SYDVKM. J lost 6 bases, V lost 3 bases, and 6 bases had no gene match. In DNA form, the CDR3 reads TGTGCCAGCAGTTTTGGACTAGCGGGAGATGGTGATACGCAGTATTTT. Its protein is CASSFGLAGDGDTQYF.

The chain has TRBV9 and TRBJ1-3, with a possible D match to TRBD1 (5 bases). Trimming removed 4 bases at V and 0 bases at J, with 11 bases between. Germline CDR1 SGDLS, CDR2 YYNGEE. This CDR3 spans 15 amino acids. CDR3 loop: CASSQAGISGNTIYF. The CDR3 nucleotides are TGTGCCAGCAGCCAGGCAGGGATCTCTGGAAACACCATATATTTT.

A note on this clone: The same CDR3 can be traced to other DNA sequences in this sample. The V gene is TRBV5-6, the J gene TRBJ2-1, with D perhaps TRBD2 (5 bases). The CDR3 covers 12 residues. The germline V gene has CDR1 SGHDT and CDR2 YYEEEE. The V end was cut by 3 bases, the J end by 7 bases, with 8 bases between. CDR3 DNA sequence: TGTGCCAGCAGCTGGACTGGGAATGAGCAGTTCTTC. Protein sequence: CASSWTGNEQFF.

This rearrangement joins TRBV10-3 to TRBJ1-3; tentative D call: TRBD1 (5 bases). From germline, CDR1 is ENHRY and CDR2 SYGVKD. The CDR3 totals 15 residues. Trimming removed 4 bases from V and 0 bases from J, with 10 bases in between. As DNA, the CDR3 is TGTGCCATCAGTGGAACAGGTCCCTCTGGAAACACCATATATTTT. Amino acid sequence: CAISGTGPSGNTIYF.